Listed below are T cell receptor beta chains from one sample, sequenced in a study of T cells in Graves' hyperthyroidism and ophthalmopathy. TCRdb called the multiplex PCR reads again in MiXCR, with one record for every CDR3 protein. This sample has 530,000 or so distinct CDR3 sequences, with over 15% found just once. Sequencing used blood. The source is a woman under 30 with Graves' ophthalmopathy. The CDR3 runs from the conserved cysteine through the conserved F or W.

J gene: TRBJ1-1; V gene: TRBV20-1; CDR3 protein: CSATRAPEAFF
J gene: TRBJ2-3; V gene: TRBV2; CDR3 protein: CARWTGSTTDTQYF
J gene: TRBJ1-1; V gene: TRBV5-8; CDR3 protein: CASSLGGAGRGRAFF
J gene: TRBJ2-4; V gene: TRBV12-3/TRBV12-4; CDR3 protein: CASSRDSFIAKNIQYF
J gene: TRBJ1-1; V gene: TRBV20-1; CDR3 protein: CSAHGSMNTEAFF
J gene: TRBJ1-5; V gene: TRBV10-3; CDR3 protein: CAIGRWGGRNQPQHF
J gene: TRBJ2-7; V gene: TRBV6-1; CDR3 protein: CASSPGFYEQYF
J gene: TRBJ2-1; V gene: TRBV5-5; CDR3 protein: CASSLRAGTYNEQFF
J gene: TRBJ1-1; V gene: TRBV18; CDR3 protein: CASSPHRYTEAFF
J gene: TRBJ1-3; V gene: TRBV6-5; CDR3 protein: CASSYQSSGNTIYF
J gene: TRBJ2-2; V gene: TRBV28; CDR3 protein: CASINLGTGELFF
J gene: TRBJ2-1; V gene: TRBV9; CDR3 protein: CASSLGTSLGNEQFF
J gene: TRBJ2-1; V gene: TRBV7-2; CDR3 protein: CASSLVGDSRWEQFF
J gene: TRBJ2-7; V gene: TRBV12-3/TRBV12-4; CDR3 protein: CASSLVLFYEQYF
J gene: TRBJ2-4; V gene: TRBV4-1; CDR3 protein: CASSHPPGKNIQYF
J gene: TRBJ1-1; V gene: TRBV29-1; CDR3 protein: CSVTPGTGMNTEAFF
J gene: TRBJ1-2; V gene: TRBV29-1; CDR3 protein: CSVEVMTGANYGYTF
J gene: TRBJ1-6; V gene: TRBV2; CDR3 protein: CASSEWDDTPSLHF
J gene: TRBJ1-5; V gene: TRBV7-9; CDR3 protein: CASSLETGGSNQPQHF
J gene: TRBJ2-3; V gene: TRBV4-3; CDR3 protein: CASSQEVSGTDTQYF
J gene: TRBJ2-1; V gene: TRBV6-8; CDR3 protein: CASTDREPSYNEQFF
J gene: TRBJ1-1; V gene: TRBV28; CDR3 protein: CASSPYTGGTEAFF
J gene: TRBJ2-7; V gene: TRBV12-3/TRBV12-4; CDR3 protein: CASSPRTGKVEQYF
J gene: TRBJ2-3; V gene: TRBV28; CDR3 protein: CASSLWGETRDTQYF
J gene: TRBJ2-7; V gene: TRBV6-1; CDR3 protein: CASSAGQVHEQYF
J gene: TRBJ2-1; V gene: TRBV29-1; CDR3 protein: CSVLGHPSYNEQFF
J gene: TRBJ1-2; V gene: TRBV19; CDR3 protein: CASSIDGSFGGQLDGYTF
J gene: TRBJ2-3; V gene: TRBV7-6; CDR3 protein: CASSRSSGFTDTQYF
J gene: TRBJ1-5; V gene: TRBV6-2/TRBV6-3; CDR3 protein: CASREQTGGRSNQPQHF
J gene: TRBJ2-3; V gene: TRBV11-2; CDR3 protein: CASSRTNWGRGMVTDTQYF
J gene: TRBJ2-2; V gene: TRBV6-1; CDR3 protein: CASSPRRAGGELFF
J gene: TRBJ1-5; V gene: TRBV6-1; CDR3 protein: CASSESRLSQPQHF
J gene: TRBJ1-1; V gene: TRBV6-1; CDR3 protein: CASSEGQDLFEAFF
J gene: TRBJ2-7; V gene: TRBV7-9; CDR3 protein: CASSSTGTEAYEQYF
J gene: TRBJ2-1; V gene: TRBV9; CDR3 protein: CASSVVVHEQFF
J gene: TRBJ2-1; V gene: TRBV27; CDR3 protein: CASTPSPGDSYNEQFF
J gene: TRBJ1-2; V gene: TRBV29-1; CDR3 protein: CSVRDSANYGYTF
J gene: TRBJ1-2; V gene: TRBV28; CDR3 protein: CASSRDREWGYTF
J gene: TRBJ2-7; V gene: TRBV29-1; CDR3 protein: CSVRTSGRLYEQYF
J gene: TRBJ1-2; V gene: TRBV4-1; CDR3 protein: CASSQDGQGVYDGYTF
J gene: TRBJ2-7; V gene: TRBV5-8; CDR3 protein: CASSPPGQGANFYEQYF
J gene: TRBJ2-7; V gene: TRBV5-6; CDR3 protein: CASRGVGRFEQYF
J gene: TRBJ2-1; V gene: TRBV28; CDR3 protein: CASEGGGYNEQFF
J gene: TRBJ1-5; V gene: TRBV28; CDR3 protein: CASSLLAENQPQHF
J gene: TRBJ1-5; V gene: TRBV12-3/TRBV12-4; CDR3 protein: CASSSSGVQPQHF
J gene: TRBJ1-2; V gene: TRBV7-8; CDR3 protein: CATHQGTSNYGYTF
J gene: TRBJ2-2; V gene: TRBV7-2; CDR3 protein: CASSSRPLLAGEVGELFF
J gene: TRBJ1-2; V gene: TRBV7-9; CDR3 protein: CASSLGLQGGDYGYTF
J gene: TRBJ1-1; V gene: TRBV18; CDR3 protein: CASSSDRNTEAFF
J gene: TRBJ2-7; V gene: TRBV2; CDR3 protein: CASSEAPQGAIYEQYF
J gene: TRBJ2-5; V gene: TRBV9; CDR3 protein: CASSPSVGTGAETQYF